Listed below are T cell receptor beta chains from one sample, sequenced in a study of control samples from healthy donors and cancer patients. Sequenced by immunoSEQ multiplex PCR; TCRdb stores in-frame clones only, minus some. This table holds 150,000 to 180,000 clones, roughly 94% found once. Sequencing used blood. These receptors were taken from a man aged 40-49 years in good health. Both conserved end residues are part of each CDR3. Each record gives: clone size, D gene, V gene, J gene, CDR3 DNA, CDR3 protein. D genes are given only for firm matches. Clone size is not always given. Where it is, it says once, few, many or a class for expanded clones.

-,-,TRBV24-1,TRBJ2-3,TGTGCCACCATGGGGAGACCTAGCACAGATACGCAGTATTTT,CATMGRPSTDTQYF
-,TRBD1,TRBV12-3/TRBV12-4,TRBJ1-2,TGTGCCAGCAGTACAGGGGTAGGGAGTGGCTACACCTTC,CASSTGVGSGYTF
-,TRBD1,TRBV6-5,TRBJ1-2,TGTGCCAGCAGGACGGGACAGGGAATATCTGGAGGCTACACCTTC,CASRTGQGISGGYTF
-,TRBD1,TRBV6-5,TRBJ1-1,TGTGCCAGCAGTCCCCAGACAGGGCTCAAAGCTTTCTTT,CASSPQTGLKAFF
-,-,TRBV12-3/TRBV12-4,TRBJ1-2,TGTGCCAGCAGCGAAAGGACCAACTATGGCTACACCTTC,CASSERTNYGYTF
-,-,TRBV27,TRBJ2-7,TGTGCCAGCAGTTTATACTTTACCTACGAGCAGTACTTC,CASSLYFTYEQYF
-,-,TRBV4-1,TRBJ1-2,TGCGCCAGCAGCCAAGTCATGGGAACGAACTATGGCTACACCTTC,CASSQVMGTNYGYTF
-,TRBD2,TRBV6-2/TRBV6-3,TRBJ2-7,TGTGCCAGCAGTCCCCGACTAGCGGGGAGCGACGAGCAGTACTTC,CASSPRLAGSDEQYF
-,-,TRBV28,TRBJ1-2,TGTGCCAGCAGTTTTAAATTTCGGACCTCTAACTATGGCTACACCTTC,CASSFKFRTSNYGYTF
-,-,TRBV5-6,TRBJ1-2,TGTGCCAGCAGCACCCTTAGGGAGTTAGTCTATGGCTACACCTTC,CASSTLRELVYGYTF
-,TRBD1,TRBV12-3/TRBV12-4,TRBJ1-1,TGTGCCAGCAGTTTACGGGACAGGGGGCCAGCTTTCTTT,CASSLRDRGPAFF
few,-,TRBV24-1,TRBJ2-2,TGTGCCACCGCGGAGGCTGGGGAGCTGTTTTTT,CATAEAGELFF
-,-,TRBV19,TRBJ2-7,TGTGCCAGTAGTACGCCCGGGATCCAAAGGGAGCAGTACTTC,CASSTPGIQREQYF